This TCR beta chain was found in a study of blood T cell repertoires in COVID-19. Across the study: Material from acute and convalescent COVID-19 was sourced from the United States, Italy and Spain. The analysed material was cDNA or gDNA that came from T cells, B-cell-depleted T cells, or PBMCs.

The trim removed 1 base at V and 10 bases at J, leaving 6 bases unmatched. The CDR3 runs to 15 residues. Germline V gene data show CDR1 as MGHRA and CDR2 as YSYEKL. Participant-given clinical history determined each cohort assignment. TCRdb's table, derived via immunoSEQ multiplex PCR, lists solely in-frame clones and lacks some. This table has 470,000 or so clones, about 85% appearing once. The V call is TRBV4-1, the J call TRBJ2-2, with TRBD2 matching over 10 bases. Material: PBMCs or T cells enriched from blood (not recorded which). This sequence was found in a young woman with acute COVID-19. The CDR3 region has the DNA TGCGCCAGCAGCCAAGCCCCTGGGACTAGCGTGGAGCTGTTTTTT. Translated, it gives CASSQAPGTSVELFF.